A single sample gave rise to the 16 T cell receptor beta chains below, sequenced in a study of Ad26.COV2.S vaccination and SARS-CoV-2 variants. Treatment here: 15 to 20 received Ad26.COV2.S at low or high dose, single or two shots; a few received placebo; per-sample allocation not given. Specimens were obtained on day 63 following the first vaccine or placebo injection. TCRdb's table, derived via immunoSEQ multiplex PCR, lists solely in-frame clones and lacks some. The sample holds about 350,000 clones, roughly 90% seen once. This specimen was peripheral blood, taken in a trial of Ad26.COV2.S vaccine versus placebo. The receptors were gathered from a person between 18 and 60 years old who received the Ad26.COV2.S COVID-19 vaccine or a placebo.

This clone came up once. V is TRBV28 and J is TRBJ2-5; D is perhaps TRBD1 (6 bases). This CDR3 contains 15 residues. From germline, CDR1 is MDHEN and CDR2 SYDVKM. Trimming left V 3 bases short and J 2 bases short, with 13 bases between. CDR3 amino acids: CASSFRSGTQETQYF. Written as DNA, the CDR3 is TGTGCCAGCAGTTTCCGATCAGGGACACAAGAGACCCAGTACTTC.

The V and J genes are TRBV6-5 and TRBJ2-1, with a tentative D call TRBD2 (5 bases). The CDR3 runs to 13 residues. Trimming cost V 4 bases and J 5 bases, with 9 bases left between them. Germline V gene data show CDR1 as MNHEY and CDR2 as SVGAGI. The CDR3 DNA is TGTGCCAGCAGTTTTTCCGGGAACAATGAGCAGTTCTTC. This encodes CASSFSGNNEQFF.

The chain couples TRBV19 to TRBJ1-2, with 10 bases matching TRBD1. V shed 5 bases and J 8 bases; nucleotides not matched to a gene: 8. Per the germline V gene, CDR1 is LNHDA and CDR2 is SQIVND (reference sequence). The CDR3 is made up of 14 amino acids. The CDR3 sequence is CASSVEGTGVGYTF. The CDR3, as DNA: TGTGCCAGTAGTGTGGAGGGGACAGGGGTAGGCTACACCTTC.

The chain recombines TRBV7-2 with TRBJ1-2; tentative D call: TRBD1 (6 bases). This CDR3 has 13 amino acids. V was shortened by 0 bases and J by 9 bases, with 11 bases between the two germline ends. CDR1 and CDR2 (germline): SGHTA, FQGNSA. CDR3 in DNA: TGTGCCAGCAGCTTAGCGGGGGCGATTAGCTACACCTTC. The encoded protein is CASSLAGAISYTF.

This chain connects TRBV6-1 to TRBJ2-2; a weak D match, TRBD2 (6 bases). This CDR3 spans 17 amino acids. The germline CDR1 and CDR2 sequences are MNHNS and SASEGT. The V and J ends lost 3 bases and 2 bases respectively, with 16 bases between them. This chain's CDR3 is CASSDTRWGVNTGELFF. The CDR3 nucleotides are TGTGCCAGCAGTGACACCCGATGGGGGGTTAACACCGGGGAGCTGTTTTTT.

This clone came up a few times. The chain links TRBV7-3 to TRBJ1-3, with D possibly matching TRBD1 (5 bases). This CDR3 comprises 16 residues. V dropped 5 bases and J dropped 0 bases, with 14 bases sitting between them. CDR1 is SGHTA and CDR2 is FQGTGA in the germline V gene. In DNA form, the CDR3 reads TGTGCCAGCAGCCCAGGTGGGACGGGCTCTGGAAACACCATATATTTT. Residues: CASSPGGTGSGNTIYF.

The chain couples TRBV5-1 to TRBJ2-1; 8 positions match TRBD2. This CDR3 spans 15 amino acids. Germline V gene data show CDR1 as SGHRS and CDR2 as YFSETQ. After removal of 4 bases from V and 3 bases from J, the junction contained 6 bases not matched to a gene. The CDR3 region is CASSIDLAGYNEQFF. The CDR3 DNA sequence: TGCGCCAGCAGCATTGACCTAGCGGGCTACAATGAGCAGTTCTTC.

This clone occurred once. This chain joins TRBV11-1 and TRBJ1-2; no clear D gene. From germline, CDR1 is SGHAT and CDR2 FQDESV (reference sequence). The CDR3 loop spans 13 amino acids. The V end lost 2 bases, the J end lost 8 bases, and 12 bases lay between the germline ends. CDR3 sequence: CASSLNPGIGYTF. For the CDR3, the DNA is TGTGCCAGCAGCTTAAATCCGGGCATAGGCTACACCTTC. The whole variable domain, remainder taken from reference TRBV11-1 and TRBJ1-2, is EAEVAQSPRYKITEKSQAVAFWCDPISGHATLYWYRQILGQGPELLVQFQDESVVDDSQLPKDRFSAERLKGVDSTLKIQPAELGDSAMYLCASSLNPGIGYTFGSGTRLTVV.

The chain uses TRBV30 and TRBJ1-6, with D perhaps TRBD1 (5 bases). The CDR3 has 14 amino acids. The V and J ends lost 4 bases and 0 bases respectively, with 7 bases between them. CDR1 and CDR2 from the germline V gene are GTSNPN and SVGIG (reference sequence). The DNA for the CDR3 is TGTGCCTGGACAGGGATCTCCTATAATTCACCCCTCCACTTT. It is translated as CAWTGISYNSPLHF.

The rearrangement joins TRBV28 to TRBJ2-2; D gene uncertain. V shed 6 bases and J shed 0 bases, with 5 bases lying between them. This CDR3 has 13 amino acids. Germline V gives CDR1 MDHEN, CDR2 SYDVKM. CDR3: CASRATNTGELFF. DNA of the CDR3: TGTGCCAGCAGAGCCACGAACACCGGGGAGCTGTTTTTT.

The table lists this clone with a count of one. The V and J genes are TRBV5-1 and TRBJ1-4; D gene uncertain. This CDR3 has 13 amino acids. Germline values: CDR1 SGHRS, CDR2 YFSETQ. The V and J ends lost 7 bases and 10 bases respectively, with 17 bases between them. The chain's CDR3 is CASGGQGDGKLFF. In nucleotides, the CDR3 is TGCGCCAGCGGTGGGCAAGGCGACGGAAAACTGTTTTTT.

The rearrangement joins TRBV21-1 to TRBJ2-7; the table calls TRBD2, which could not be checked here. TRBV21-1 is shown as a pseudogene. The CDR3 contains 20 residues. The CDR3 loop is CARGGEGTPRLAVKTYEQYF. The CDR3 DNA sequence: TGTGCCAGGGGTGGGGAGGGAACGCCCCGACTAGCCGTCAAAACCTACGAGCAGTACTTC.

V is TRBV7-2 and J is TRBJ2-3; 7 bases match TRBD1. This CDR3 region has 13 residues. Germline values: CDR1 SGHTA, CDR2 FQGNSA. Germline trimming cut 9 bases from V and 1 base from J; bases unmatched to any gene: 4. The DNA for the CDR3 is TGTGCCAGGAAAGGACAGGGCACAGATACGCAGTATTTT. It codes for CARKGQGTDTQYF.

The gene calls are TRBV18 and TRBJ1-5; no reliable D call. V lost 6 bases and J 2 bases, leaving 8 bases between the germline ends. There are 13 residues in the CDR3. Germline V gene lookup returns CDR1 KGHSH and CDR2 LQKENI. The CDR3 nucleotides are TGTGCCAGCTCTCCCGGGGGCAATCAGCCCCAGCATTTT. Amino acids: CASSPGGNQPQHF.

This clone was detected once. V and J are TRBV18 and TRBJ1-4; possible D gene TRBD1, 5 bases. Trimming took 6 bases from V and 6 from J, leaving 17 bases between them. Germline V gene lookup returns CDR1 KGHSH and CDR2 LQKENI. The CDR3 spans 15 residues. CDR3 DNA: TGTGCCAGCTCTCATAGACAGAATTACGATGAAAAACTGTTTTTT. Its protein is CASSHRQNYDEKLFF.

The chain employs TRBV5-1 and TRBJ1-3; 7 bases line up with TRBD1. Per the germline V gene, CDR1 is SGHRS and CDR2 is YFSETQ. The CDR3 extends over 16 amino acids. The J segment lost 0 bases and the V segment lost 2 bases, leaving 5 bases of the junction unmatched. The chain's CDR3 is CASSLLTGASGNTIYF. CDR3 DNA sequence: TGCGCCAGCAGCTTATTAACAGGGGCCTCTGGAAACACCATATATTTT.